Each of the 30 T cell receptor beta chains below was sequenced from the same sample in a study of cytomegalovirus exposure and HLA in healthy donors. Vbeta (60) and Jbeta (13) primers were used in the PCR. The protocol was immunoSEQ multiplex PCR, while the TCRdb copy is restricted to in-frame clones and leaves out a portion. This sample has 160,000 or so clones, with over 70% found just once. The sample consisted of PBMCs. Receptor source: a woman aged 18-29 years in good health and CMV-seronegative.

The V gene is TRBV6-6, the J gene TRBJ2-7; perhaps TRBD1 as D (8 bases). The germline V gene encodes CDR1 MNHNY and CDR2 SVGAGI (reference sequence). The CDR3 has 16 residues. V was shortened by 6 bases and J by 2 bases, with 20 bases between the two germline ends. The CDR3 loop is CASSQGRTGRAYEQYF. CDR3 in DNA: TGTGCCAGCAGCCAGGGAAGGACAGGGAGGGCCTACGAGCAGTACTTC.

The chain uses TRBV19 and TRBJ1-1, with a possible D match to TRBD1 (5 bases). Germline-derived CDR1 and CDR2 are LNHDA and SQIVND (reference sequence). V was cut by 2 bases and J by 1 base, with 20 bases left in between. This CDR3 is built from 18 residues. As DNA, the CDR3 is TGTGCCAGTAGTATAAGGGGCAGGTTCAAGGAGGGGAACACTGAAGCTTTCTTT. It translates to CASSIRGRFKEGNTEAFF.

The CDR3 DNA reads TGTGCCAGCAGTTTCTCCGGACGGGACAATCAGCCCCAGCATTTT. Translated, it gives CASSFSGRDNQPQHF. V gene TRBV28 combines with J gene TRBJ1-5; D remains ambiguous. Trimming left V 3 bases short and J 3 bases short, with 12 bases between. The CDR3 totals 15 residues. Germline V gene sequence: CDR1 MDHEN, CDR2 SYDVKM.

This rearrangement joins TRBV25-1 to TRBJ1-6; D gene ambiguous. From germline, CDR1 is MGHDK and CDR2 SYGVNS. The V gene lost 1 base and the J gene lost 2 bases, with 6 bases spanning the gap. The CDR3 is 15 amino acids. The CDR3 reads CASSESGAYNSPLHF. Written as DNA, the CDR3 is TGTGCCAGCAGTGAATCCGGGGCCTATAATTCACCCCTCCACTTT.

The chain is built from TRBV28 and TRBJ1-6; D might be TRBD1 (6 bases). From germline, CDR1 is MDHEN and CDR2 SYDVKM. The germline V and J ends were trimmed by 4 bases and 7 bases, with 17 bases remaining between them. This CDR3 region has 16 residues. The chain's CDR3 is CASSSSQGFLNSPLHF. The DNA for the CDR3 is TGTGCCAGCAGTTCGTCCCAGGGGTTTTTGAATTCACCCCTCCACTTT.

The chain is built from TRBV21-1 and TRBJ1-1; TRBD1 is the table's D call and was not checked against the DNA. TRBV21-1 is classified as a pseudogene. The CDR3 extends over 16 amino acids. As DNA, the CDR3 is TGTGCCAGCAGCAAAGATTGGAACAGGCTTGGGGCTGAAGCTTTCTTT. The encoded protein is CASSKDWNRLGAEAFF.

The rearrangement joins TRBV4-1 to TRBJ2-1; TRBD1 agrees at 7 bases. Germline CDR1 is MGHRA and CDR2 is YSYEKL. V lost 0 bases and J lost 8; bases outside the gene matches: 7. This CDR3 contains 15 residues. The CDR3 sequence: CASSQDLGQKDEQFF. For the CDR3, the DNA is TGCGCCAGCAGCCAAGATCTGGGACAGAAGGATGAGCAGTTCTTC.

The chain uses TRBV7-8 and TRBJ1-1, with TRBD1 matching over 10 bases. J was trimmed by 8 bases and V by 1 base; bases with no gene match: 4. The CDR3 sequence is 14 residues long. The germline V gene encodes CDR1 SGHVS and CDR2 FQNEAQ. The CDR3 DNA follows: TGTGCCAGCAGCTTAGGGACAGGGGGGTCCGAAGCTTTCTTT. Translation: CASSLGTGGSEAFF.

This clone has just one count. V and J are TRBV4-2 and TRBJ1-1, with 8 bases identical to TRBD1. V shed 0 bases and J 7 bases; nucleotides not matched to a gene: 7. Looked up from germline, CDR1 is LGHNA and CDR2 is YNFKEQ. The CDR3 consists of 15 residues. CDR3 sequence: CASSQEDRERDEAFF. In nucleotides, the CDR3 is TGTGCCAGCAGCCAAGAGGACAGGGAGAGGGATGAAGCTTTCTTT.

The chain recombines TRBV4-1 with TRBJ1-4, with D perhaps TRBD1 (5 bases). Germline V gene sequence: CDR1 MGHRA, CDR2 YSYEKL. Trimming took 0 bases from V and 8 from J, leaving 13 bases between them. The length of the CDR3 is 15 residues. The CDR3 loop is CASSQEEFRVEKLFF. In DNA form, the CDR3 reads TGCGCCAGCAGCCAAGAGGAATTCAGGGTAGAAAAACTGTTTTTT.

V usage is TRBV7-2 and J usage is TRBJ2-7; 8 positions agree with TRBD2. V gave up 1 base and J gave up 0 bases; unmatched junction bases: 5. The length of the CDR3 is 16 residues. Germline V gene sequence: CDR1 SGHTA, CDR2 FQGNSA. For the CDR3, the DNA is TGTGCCAGCAGCTTAGTGGACGGACTAGCCTCCTACGAGCAGTACTTC. Translation: CASSLVDGLASYEQYF.

This clone turned up a few times. The chain joins TRBV6-6 to TRBJ1-2; D not certain. V gave up 6 bases and J gave up 4 bases, with 12 bases separating them. In germline, CDR1 is MNHNY, CDR2 SVGAGI (reference sequence). The CDR3 consists of 13 residues. The CDR3 region is CASSPSGTYGYTF. In DNA form, the CDR3 reads TGTGCCAGCAGCCCCTCAGGAACCTATGGCTACACCTTC.

This clone was counted between two and nine times. This chain connects TRBV7-6 to TRBJ2-1, with no clear D. The germline V gene has CDR1 SGHVS and CDR2 FNYEAQ. V shed 1 base and J shed 3 bases, with 7 bases lying between them. This CDR3 is 14 amino acids long. The CDR3: CASSLDSIYNEQFF. Here the CDR3 DNA reads TGTGCCAGCAGCTTAGACTCGATCTACAATGAGCAGTTCTTC. The complete variable domain, with remaining parts taken from reference TRBV7-6 and TRBJ2-1, reads GAGVSQSPRYKVTKRGQDVALRCDPISGHVSLYWYRQALGQGPEFLTYFNYEAQQDKSGLPNDRFSAERPEGSISTLTIQRTEQRDSAMYRCASSLDSIYNEQFFGPGTRLTVL.

V is TRBV5-6 and J is TRBJ1-6, with D possibly being TRBD1 (6 bases). The length of the CDR3 is 14 residues. V lost 0 bases to trimming and J lost 11 bases, with 12 bases between them. Germline lookup yields CDR1 SGHDT and CDR2 YYEEEE. Here the CDR3 DNA reads TGTGCCAGCAGCTTGGGGGGGACACTTACACCCCTCCACTTT. Its protein product is CASSLGGTLTPLHF.

V and J are TRBV6-1 and TRBJ1-4; no clear D. This CDR3 comprises 15 residues. V lost 6 bases and J lost 3, with 14 bases in between. From germline, CDR1 is MNHNS and CDR2 SASEGT. The CDR3 loop reads CASRWEGAANEKLFF. CDR3 DNA sequence: TGTGCCAGCAGATGGGAGGGAGCGGCTAATGAAAAACTGTTTTTT.

The chain uses TRBV5-6 and TRBJ2-7; 8 nucleotides align to TRBD2. V gave up 0 bases and J gave up 6 bases; unmatched junction bases: 11. Germline assignment: CDR1 SGHDT and CDR2 YYEEEE. This CDR3 is 16 amino acids long. CDR3 in DNA: TGTGCCAGCAGCTTGGTCGGACAGTTCGGGAGGGGCGAGCAGTACTTC. It encodes CASSLVGQFGRGEQYF.

The rearrangement uses TRBV6-6 and TRBJ2-7; 9 bases agree with TRBD1. Germline lookup yields CDR1 MNHNY and CDR2 SVGAGI (reference sequence). There are 13 residues in the CDR3. J lost 6 bases, V lost 4 bases, and 4 bases had no gene match. Here the CDR3 DNA reads TGTGCCAGCAGTTTCCGGACAGGGGTCGAGCAGTACTTC. Translated: CASSFRTGVEQYF.

The chain carries TRBV10-3 and TRBJ1-1; D not certain. This CDR3 has 12 amino acids. CDR1 and CDR2 (germline): ENHRY, SYGVKD. Between the trimmed V and J ends, which lost 4 bases and 0 bases, there was a span of 3 bases. CDR3 nucleotide sequence: TGTGCCATCAGTGCCATGAACACTGAAGCTTTCTTT. It encodes CAISAMNTEAFF.

The V gene is TRBV6-5, the J gene TRBJ2-7, with 7 positions matching TRBD1. Germline CDR1 is MNHEY and CDR2 is SVGAGI. V lost 0 bases and J lost 3; bases outside the gene matches: 8. The CDR3 totals 16 residues. CDR3 residues: CASSYSTGRVVYEQYF. CDR3 DNA sequence: TGTGCCAGCAGTTACTCGACAGGGCGGGTGGTCTACGAGCAGTACTTC.

The chain uses TRBV5-6 and TRBJ2-7, with TRBD1 matching over 8 bases. CDR3 length equals 14 residues. Germline loops: CDR1 SGHDT, CDR2 YYEEEE. J lost 7 bases, V lost 5 bases, and 11 bases had no gene match. CDR3: CASSFFDRGVEQYF. DNA for the CDR3: TGTGCCAGCAGTTTCTTCGACAGGGGTGTAGAGCAGTACTTC.

The rearrangement joins TRBV19 to TRBJ2-5; D gene ambiguous. The CDR3 is 13 residues long. Germline loops: CDR1 LNHDA, CDR2 SQIVND (reference sequence). The V end lost 5 bases, the J end lost 2 bases, and 9 bases lay between the germline ends. The CDR3 sequence is CASSPTGQETQYF. CDR3 nucleotides: TGTGCCAGTAGTCCCACCGGGCAAGAGACCCAGTACTTC.

This clone has only a few counts. This rearrangement joins TRBV19 to TRBJ1-2; 9 bases are shared with TRBD1. The V segment lost 5 bases and the J segment 8 bases; nucleotides outside the gene matches: 9. This CDR3 spans 14 amino acids. CDR1 is LNHDA, CDR2 SQIVND, per germline (reference sequence). The CDR3, as DNA: TGTGCCAGTAGTCCGAGGACAGGGGAGAGAGGCTACACCTTC. Its protein is CASSPRTGERGYTF.

This clone was detected a few times. The chain couples TRBV19 to TRBJ2-1, with D possibly matching TRBD2 (7 bases). The V and J ends lost 7 bases and 5 bases respectively, with 21 bases between them. Germline V gene lookup returns CDR1 LNHDA and CDR2 SQIVND (reference sequence). The CDR3 sequence is 16 residues long. The CDR3 DNA reads as TGTGCCAGTATACCGGGCCGGGGAGGGGGAAACAATGAGCAGTTCTTC. Translating gives CASIPGRGGGNNEQFF.

The V call is TRBV19, the J call TRBJ1-5; a weak D match, TRBD1 (5 bases). V was trimmed by 5 bases and J by 3 bases, leaving 14 bases between them. This CDR3 has 15 residues. From germline, CDR1 is LNHDA and CDR2 SQIVND (reference sequence). The CDR3, as DNA: TGTGCCAGTAGTCTCTGGAGGGGAGCCAATCAGCCCCAGCATTTT. Protein sequence: CASSLWRGANQPQHF.

As regards this clone: Since the CDR3 does not end with the conserved phenylalanine or tryptophan, this likely comes from a read error. The limits of the CDR3 on the DNA are not certain, so only TCRdb's listed CDR3 is given. The V gene is TRBV20-1, the J gene TRBJ2-7; the D call in the table, TRBD2, was not verified against the DNA. The length of the CDR3 is 11 amino acids, counting both ends. Per the germline V gene, CDR1 is DFQATT and CDR2 is SNEGSKA (reference sequence). CDR3 loop: CSAKTSGGTFY.

The rearrangement links TRBV20-1 to TRBJ1-2, with no clear D. The CDR3 is 11 amino acids. Germline V CDR1 and CDR2: DFQATT, SNEGSKA (reference sequence). Trimming left V 4 bases short and J 2 bases short, with 5 bases between. Written as DNA, the CDR3 is TGCAGTGCTACGGGGAACTATGGCTACACCTTC. Translated, it gives CSATGNYGYTF.

V gene TRBV5-8 combines with J gene TRBJ1-1; tentatively, D is TRBD1 (6 bases). From germline, CDR1 is SGHTS and CDR2 YDEGEE. Trimming shortened V by 4 bases and J by 0 bases, and 10 bases separated the two germline ends. The CDR3 sequence is 14 residues long. The CDR3 region has the DNA TGTGCCAGCAGCGCCAGGGGTTTGAACACTGAAGCTTTCTTT. Translation gives CASSARGLNTEAFF.

The V call is TRBV6-4, the J call TRBJ2-1; D is perhaps TRBD2 (5 bases). CDR1 and CDR2 (germline): MRHNA, SNTAGT. The V end was cut by 0 bases, the J end by 8 bases, with 17 bases between. The CDR3 covers 16 residues. The CDR3 here is CASSDSKVRGIDEQFF. The CDR3 nucleotides are TGTGCCAGCAGTGACTCGAAAGTTAGAGGGATCGATGAGCAGTTCTTC.

V and J are TRBV6-1 and TRBJ1-4, with D unclear. The CDR3 runs 15 residues. V gave up 6 bases and J gave up 0 bases, with 11 bases separating them. Germline assignment: CDR1 MNHNS and CDR2 SASEGT. Here the CDR3 reads CASRETAATNEKLFF. The CDR3 DNA reads as TGTGCCAGCAGGGAAACAGCCGCAACTAATGAAAAACTGTTTTTT.

This clone appeared once. The V and J genes are TRBV21-1 and TRBJ2-5; the table gives TRBD2 as D, unverified against the DNA. TRBV21-1 is a pseudogene locus. The CDR3 extends over 16 amino acids. The CDR3 bases are TGTGCCAGCAGCCAAGAGCGGGGGAACACGGGGGAGACCCAGTACTTC. This codes for CASSQERGNTGETQYF.